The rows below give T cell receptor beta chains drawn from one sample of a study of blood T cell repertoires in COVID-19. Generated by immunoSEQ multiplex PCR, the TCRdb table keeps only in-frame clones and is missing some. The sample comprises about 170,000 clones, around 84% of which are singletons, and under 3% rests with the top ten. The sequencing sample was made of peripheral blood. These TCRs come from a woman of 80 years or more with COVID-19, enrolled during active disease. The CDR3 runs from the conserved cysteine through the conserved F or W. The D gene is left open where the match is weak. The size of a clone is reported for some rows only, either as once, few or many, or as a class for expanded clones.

TGCGCCAGCAGCTTGGTTCCTAGGGGACAGGGGATCTACGAGCAGTACTTC | CASSLVPRGQGIYEQYF | TRBJ2-7 | . | TRBD1 | TRBV5-1
TGCGCCAGCAGTCAATCGGCGGTTTTTGTTCGGGGCTACACCTTC | CASSQSAVFVRGYTF | TRBJ1-2 | once | . | TRBV23-1
TGTGCCAGCAGCGGGCGGACAGGGTTGAACACTGAAGCTTTCTTT | CASSGRTGLNTEAFF | TRBJ1-1 | . | TRBD1 | TRBV9
TGTGCCAGCAGTTTATTTGACTCCCGCGTCGTCGGGGAGCTGTTTTTT | CASSLFDSRVVGELFF | TRBJ2-2 | once | . | TRBV27
TGCGCCAGCAGCTTCGGAGCCGAGCAGCCCCAGCATTTT | CASSFGAEQPQHF | TRBJ1-5 | . | . | TRBV5-1
TGTGCCACCACATCCGGTCAGGGCGGGGGCGAGCAGTACTTC | CATTSGQGGGEQYF | TRBJ2-7 | few | TRBD2 | TRBV6-5
TGTGCCAGCAGCATTGCTAGCGGGAGGGAAAAGCCTGTCTACAATGAGCAGTTCTTC | CASSIASGREKPVYNEQFF | TRBJ2-1 | . | . | TRBV21-1
TGTGCCAGCAGCTTAGTGGCTTCTCAGCCCCAGCATTTT | CASSLVASQPQHF | TRBJ1-5 | . | . | TRBV11-2
TGCGCCAGCAGCGTGGACAGGGGTTTTCAAGAGACCCAGTACTTC | CASSVDRGFQETQYF | TRBJ2-5 | . | TRBD1 | TRBV5-1
TGTGCCAGCAGTTCCCCGGACAGGGGAAACTATGGCTACACCTTC | CASSSPDRGNYGYTF | TRBJ1-2 | . | TRBD1 | TRBV27
TGTGCCAGCAGTTACGCGTTTTACGAGCAGTACTTC | CASSYAFYEQYF | TRBJ2-7 | . | . | TRBV6-2/TRBV6-3
TGTGCCAGCAGTTTAGGGGGGGCCGTCACAGATACGCAGTATTTT | CASSLGGAVTDTQYF | TRBJ2-3 | . | . | TRBV6-2/TRBV6-3
TGTGCCAGTAGTCGTCAGGCCCAAAGTCGGCAGCCCCAGCATTTT | CASSRQAQSRQPQHF | TRBJ1-5 | . | . | TRBV19
TGCGCCAGCAGTCAATCGGAGCGGCAGAGGGACAATCAGCCCCAGCATTTT | CASSQSERQRDNQPQHF | TRBJ1-5 | once | . | TRBV23-1
TGTGCCAGCAGCGTAGCTGGTAGCGGGAGCGTTGAGACCCAGTACTTC | CASSVAGSGSVETQYF | TRBJ2-5 | . | TRBD2 | TRBV9
TGTGCCAGCAGTTTAGGACTAGCGGACACAGATACGCAGTATTTT | CASSLGLADTDTQYF | TRBJ2-3 | . | TRBD2 | TRBV28
TGTGCCAGCTCCCGAGACTTCGGGACAGAATACAATGAGCAGTTCTTC | CASSRDFGTEYNEQFF | TRBJ2-1 | . | TRBD1 | TRBV18
TGCGCCAGCAGCCTAATCAGGGGGACTGAAGCTTTCTTT | CASSLIRGTEAFF | TRBJ1-1 | . | TRBD1 | TRBV4-3
TGTGCCAGCAGTGAATGGGGACTGTACAATGAGCAGTTCTTC | CASSEWGLYNEQFF | TRBJ2-1 | . | . | TRBV25-1
TGTGCCACCCGACCCACCTCACCCGGGACAGGGTCCTTCGCTTTCTTT | CATRPTSPGTGSFAFF | TRBJ1-1 | few | TRBD1 | TRBV28
TGTGCCAGCAGCTTGCTCGGACATATGAACACTGAAGCTTTCTTT | CASSLLGHMNTEAFF | TRBJ1-1 | . | . | TRBV5-8
TGCGCCAGCAGCGCAGCTAACTATGGCTACACCTTC | CASSAANYGYTF | TRBJ1-2 | . | . | TRBV5-1
TGTGCCACCAGTGATTTGTCGTCCAATCAGCCCCAGCATTTT | CATSDLSSNQPQHF | TRBJ1-5 | . | . | TRBV24-1
TGTGCCAGCAGTGATGCCACTGGGCGGGCTGAAGCTTTCTTT | CASSDATGRAEAFF | TRBJ1-1 | . | . | TRBV2
TGTGCCAGCCGAAAACAGGGGCTGGATTCACCCCTCCACTTT | CASRKQGLDSPLHF | TRBJ1-6 | . | TRBD1 | TRBV2
TGTGCCAGCAGTCTCGCCTCCACTGGCTATGGCTACACCTTC | CASSLASTGYGYTF | TRBJ1-2 | . | . | TRBV28
TGTGCCAGCAGCTTTAGCGGGGCGAACACCGGGGAGCTGTTTTTT | CASSFSGANTGELFF | TRBJ2-2 | once | TRBD2 | TRBV7-2
TGTGCCAGCAGCCAAGTGTCTAGCGGGAGCATTGAGCAGTTCTTC | CASSQVSSGSIEQFF | TRBJ2-1 | once | TRBD2 | TRBV3-1/TRBV3-2
TGTGCCAGCTCACCACGGACTAGTTGGCCCCAGATTGAGCAGTTCTTC | CASSPRTSWPQIEQFF | TRBJ2-1 | . | TRBD2 | TRBV18
TGTGCCAGCAGTCTGCAGGTGAACACTGAAGCTTTCTTT | CASSLQVNTEAFF | TRBJ1-1 | . | . | TRBV27
TGTGCCAGCAGCCATCGCGGGACGGGCCCTTACGAGCAGTACTTC | CASSHRGTGPYEQYF | TRBJ2-7 | . | . | TRBV6-5
TGTGCCAGTAGTCGAACTAGCGGGAGTTACGAGCAGTACTTC | CASSRTSGSYEQYF | TRBJ2-7 | . | TRBD2 | TRBV19
TGTGCCAGCAGCCCTTTACTAGCGGGGGGCACAGATACGCAGTATTTT | CASSPLLAGGTDTQYF | TRBJ2-3 | . | TRBD2 | TRBV7-6
TGTGCCAGCAGCTACGGACAATCCGGCACTGAAGCTTTCTTT | CASSYGQSGTEAFF | TRBJ1-1 | . | . | TRBV7-2
TGCGCCAGCAGCTTGTCGGGGGGCTCCTACGAGCAGTACTTC | CASSLSGGSYEQYF | TRBJ2-7 | . | TRBD2 | TRBV5-1
TGTGCCAGCACTCAAGGGGCCTCTAGCGGGCAGTATTTT | CASTQGASSGQYF | TRBJ2-3 | . | TRBD2 | TRBV6-5
TGTGCCAGCAGCTTGCGCCAGGGGGACGGCTACACCTTC | CASSLRQGDGYTF | TRBJ1-2 | . | TRBD1 | TRBV5-4
TGTGCCAGCTTGGGACAGGGACACCAGCCCCAGCATTTT | CASLGQGHQPQHF | TRBJ1-5 | . | TRBD1 | TRBV6-5
TGTGCCAGTAGTATTCCGGCGCAGGGGGCGGACACCGGGGAGCTGTTTTTT | CASSIPAQGADTGELFF | TRBJ2-2 | few | TRBD1 | TRBV19
TGCGCCAGCAGCTTGGGAGGCTTAGGACTCCCCATGACTAGGACCCAGTACTTC | CASSLGGLGLPMTRTQYF | TRBJ2-5 | . | . | TRBV5-1
TGTGCCAGCAGCTCAATACTACAGGGGACTAGCACAGATACGCAGTATTTT | CASSSILQGTSTDTQYF | TRBJ2-3 | . | . | TRBV11-3
TGTGCCAGCAGCTTACGGCGGGAGGTTAACACCGGGGAGCTGTTTTTT | CASSLRREVNTGELFF | TRBJ2-2 | . | TRBD2 | TRBV11-3
TGTGCCAGCAGCCACAATCTAGCGGGAGGGCCCTACAATGAGCAGTTCTTC | CASSHNLAGGPYNEQFF | TRBJ2-1 | few | TRBD2 | TRBV7-2
TGCAGTGCTAGTAGGCGGGGACTGACAAGCTCCTACAATGAGCAGTTCTTC | CSASRRGLTSSYNEQFF | TRBJ2-1 | . | . | TRBV20-1
TGTGCCAGTAGTACCGGACTCCTCTACGAGCAGTACTTC | CASSTGLLYEQYF | TRBJ2-7 | once | . | TRBV19
TGTGCCAGCAGCCCTCCGACTAGCGGGAGACGCAATGAGCAGTTCTTC | CASSPPTSGRRNEQFF | TRBJ2-1 | few | TRBD2 | TRBV9
TGTGCCAGCAGCTCCGGGACTAGCGGGACAGGGGCCAACGTCCTGACTTTC | CASSSGTSGTGANVLTF | TRBJ2-6 | . | TRBD2 | TRBV5-4
TGCGCCAGCAGTGAATTTGTGGGACAGGGGGTTTTAGAGACCCAGTACTTC | CASSEFVGQGVLETQYF | TRBJ2-5 | . | TRBD1 | TRBV10-2
TGTGCCAGCAGTTGGACAGGGGGGAAAATAGGAGCTTTCTTT | CASSWTGGKIGAFF | TRBJ1-1 | . | TRBD1 | TRBV28
TGTGCCAGCAGTTTAGGCCTGACTAGCGGGAGCACAGATACGCAGTATTTT | CASSLGLTSGSTDTQYF | TRBJ2-3 | . | TRBD2 | TRBV28